This section outlines one T cell receptor (beta chain) sequence together with its context. This sample was taken from a study of blood T cell repertoires in COVID-19. Turning to the study itself: The study drew acute and convalescent COVID-19 samples from the United States, Italy and Spain.

It was within 2 weeks before study entry that exposed participants met a COVID-19 case. This CDR3 contains 17 residues. V lost 5 bases, J lost 0 bases, and 14 bases lay in between. Germline loops: CDR1 SGHTA, CDR2 FQGTGA. Generated by immunoSEQ multiplex PCR, the TCRdb table keeps only in-frame clones and is missing some. The sample lists 270,000 or so clones, roughly 81% occurring once. This clonotype was sampled from a woman aged 45-65 years who had been exposed to COVID-19. Sequencing was performed on PBMCs or T cells enriched from blood (not recorded which). V usage is TRBV7-3 and J usage is TRBJ2-6, with D possibly TRBD1 on 7 matching bases. The CDR3: CASSQNRGLSGANVLTF. The CDR3, as DNA: TGTGCCAGCAGCCAGAACAGGGGACTCTCTGGGGCCAACGTCCTGACTTTC.